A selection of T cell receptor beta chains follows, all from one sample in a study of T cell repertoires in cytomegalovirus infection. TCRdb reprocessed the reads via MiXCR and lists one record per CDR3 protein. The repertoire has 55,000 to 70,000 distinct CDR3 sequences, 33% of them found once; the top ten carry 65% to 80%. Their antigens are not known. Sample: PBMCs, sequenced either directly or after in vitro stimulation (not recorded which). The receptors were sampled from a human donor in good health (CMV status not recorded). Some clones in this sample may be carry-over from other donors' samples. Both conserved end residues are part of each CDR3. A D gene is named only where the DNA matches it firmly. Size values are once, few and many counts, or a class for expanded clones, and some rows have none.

DNA: TGTGCCAGCAGTTCCCAGGGGATGGACACTGAAGCTTTCTTT
CDR3: CASSSQGMDTEAFF
D: -
size: -
V: TRBV28
J: TRBJ1-1

DNA: TGTGCCAGCTCACAACAGGATCTCGCTGAAGCTTTCTTT
CDR3: CASSQQDLAEAFF
D: -
size: -
V: TRBV18
J: TRBJ1-1

DNA: TGTGCCAGCAGCTTCGGGACTCTAGGCTACGAGCAGTACTTC
CDR3: CASSFGTLGYEQYF
D: -
size: many
V: TRBV7-2
J: TRBJ2-7

DNA: TGTGCCAGCAGCTTAGCGCTAGCGGGAACCTACAATGAGCAGTTCTTC
CDR3: CASSLALAGTYNEQFF
D: TRBD2
size: once
V: TRBV7-6
J: TRBJ2-1

DNA: TGTGCCAGCAGCTCGGTCGGGAATATTCTCGATGAGCAGTTCTTC
CDR3: CASSSVGNILDEQFF
D: -
size: few
V: TRBV7-9
J: TRBJ2-1

DNA: TGTGCCAGCAGCGTAGTAACAGGGGGGGAGCTGTTTTTT
CDR3: CASSVVTGGELFF
D: -
size: few
V: TRBV9
J: TRBJ2-2

DNA: TGTGCCATCAGTGTGAGGGGTGAAAAACTGTTTTTT
CDR3: CAISVRGEKLFF
D: -
size: -
V: TRBV10-3
J: TRBJ1-4

DNA: TGCGCCAGCACACCAGGCAGTTGGGGCGGCGATGAGCAGTTCTTC
CDR3: CASTPGSWGGDEQFF
D: -
size: -
V: TRBV5-1
J: TRBJ2-1

DNA: TGTGCCAGTAGTATAGCCCGGGCCCTCGGCTATGGCTACACCTTC
CDR3: CASSIARALGYGYTF
D: -
size: -
V: TRBV19
J: TRBJ1-2

DNA: TGTGCCAGCAGCTTGGATTTGGGACAGGGGAGTTCAGATACGCAGTATTTT
CDR3: CASSLDLGQGSSDTQYF
D: TRBD1
size: -
V: TRBV5-5
J: TRBJ2-3

DNA: TGTGCCAGCAGTTATGTTCTCGGGACAGGGGGCCGGGACGAGCAGTACTTC
CDR3: CASSYVLGTGGRDEQYF
D: TRBD1
size: -
V: TRBV28
J: TRBJ2-7

DNA: TGTGCCAGCAGGATTCCTAGGACAGATACGCAGTATTTT
CDR3: CASRIPRTDTQYF
D: -
size: few
V: TRBV7-2
J: TRBJ2-3

DNA: TGTGCCAGCAGAACGACGGAAACCCAGATATACAATGAGCAGTTCTTC
CDR3: CASRTTETQIYNEQFF
D: -
size: -
V: TRBV6-6
J: TRBJ2-1

DNA: TGTGCCAGCAGTTCCACCCGCGCCGGCTATAATTCACCCCTCCACTTT
CDR3: CASSSTRAGYNSPLHF
D: -
size: -
V: TRBV28
J: TRBJ1-6

DNA: TGTGCCAGCAGCTTAAGGGCTAGCGGGAGGGTAAACATTCAGTACTTC
CDR3: CASSLRASGRVNIQYF
D: TRBD2
size: -
V: TRBV11-2
J: TRBJ2-4

DNA: TGTGCCAGCAGCTTAGCTAGGACTATAGAGACCCAGTACTTC
CDR3: CASSLARTIETQYF
D: -
size: many
V: TRBV7-2
J: TRBJ2-5

DNA: TGTGCCAGGGGGGGGGCCTACAATGAGCAGTTCTTC
CDR3: CARGGAYNEQFF
D: TRBD2
size: few
V: TRBV7-9
J: TRBJ2-1

DNA: TGTGCCAGCAGTTCCCCGACAGGGGATAGTTCACCCCTCCACTTT
CDR3: CASSSPTGDSSPLHF
D: TRBD1
size: -
V: TRBV6-6
J: TRBJ1-6

DNA: -
CDR3: CASSSSGQRFTYEQYF
D: -
size: -
V: TRBV28
J: TRBJ2-7

DNA: TGTGCTAGTGGCGTTGTTAGTGGGACAGAAGTACGAGAGACCCAGTACTTC
CDR3: CASGVVSGTEVRETQYF
D: TRBD1
size: -
V: TRBV12-5
J: TRBJ2-5

DNA: TGTGCCAGCAGTAAGGGGGGCCTCTCTGGAAACACCATATATTTT
CDR3: CASSKGGLSGNTIYF
D: -
size: -
V: TRBV11-3
J: TRBJ1-3

DNA: TGTGCCAGCAGCCCCAGACAGAATCACAATGAGCAGTTCTTC
CDR3: CASSPRQNHNEQFF
D: -
size: -
V: TRBV6-6
J: TRBJ2-1

DNA: TGTGCCAGCAGACCACTAAGGAACTCTGGAAACACCATATATTTT
CDR3: CASRPLRNSGNTIYF
D: -
size: -
V: TRBV2
J: TRBJ1-3

DNA: TGTGCCAGCAGGGTAGCGGGGGAGCCTTTAGGTAATGAGCAGTTCTTC
CDR3: CASRVAGEPLGNEQFF
D: TRBD2
size: -
V: TRBV12-3/TRBV12-4
J: TRBJ2-1

DNA: TGTGCCAGTAATCTACAGTCTGGCACTCGTCAGCCCCAGCATTTT
CDR3: CASNLQSGTRQPQHF
D: -
size: -
V: TRBV19
J: TRBJ1-5

DNA: TGCGCCAGCAGCCAAGGGGTCGACCGGGGCAATCAGCCCCAGCATTTT
CDR3: CASSQGVDRGNQPQHF
D: -
size: -
V: TRBV4-1
J: TRBJ1-5

DNA: TGTGCCAGCAGCGCGTCAGGGACCTATGGCTACACCTTC
CDR3: CASSASGTYGYTF
D: -
size: few
V: TRBV5-5
J: TRBJ1-2

DNA: TGTGCCACCAGCAGAGAAATGGTTAGCAATCAGCCCCAGCATTTT
CDR3: CATSREMVSNQPQHF
D: -
size: -
V: TRBV15
J: TRBJ1-5

DNA: TGTGCCAGCAGTATGGGCTCTGGGGCCAACGTCCTGACTTTC
CDR3: CASSMGSGANVLTF
D: -
size: -
V: TRBV25-1
J: TRBJ2-6

DNA: TGTGCCAGCAGAACAGGGGCTCCCGGGGAGCTGTTTTTT
CDR3: CASRTGAPGELFF
D: TRBD1
size: -
V: TRBV12-3/TRBV12-4
J: TRBJ2-2

DNA: TGTGCCAGCAGCTCTCCGAGCGGGGCCGATACGCAGTATTTT
CDR3: CASSSPSGADTQYF
D: TRBD2
size: many
V: TRBV11-2
J: TRBJ2-3

DNA: TGTGCCAGCAGTCGCACAGGGTTGAATAATGAAAAACTGTTTTTT
CDR3: CASSRTGLNNEKLFF
D: -
size: -
V: TRBV27
J: TRBJ1-4

DNA: TGTGCCAGCAGTGAGGGGGGTCTAGCGGGAGGGCCCGGGGGTACGCAGTATTTT
CDR3: CASSEGGLAGGPGGTQYF
D: TRBD2
size: few
V: TRBV6-1
J: TRBJ2-3

DNA: TGTGCCAGCAGTGAAAGTCGACTAGCGGGAGTTCCCGGGGAGCTGTTTTTT
CDR3: CASSESRLAGVPGELFF
D: TRBD2
size: -
V: TRBV6-1
J: TRBJ2-2

DNA: TGTGCCAGCAGCTCCTGGGGACAGGGCTCCTACGAGCAGTACTTC
CDR3: CASSSWGQGSYEQYF
D: TRBD1
size: many
V: TRBV5-6
J: TRBJ2-7

DNA: TGTGCCAGCAGACAGGATTACACCGGGGAGCTGTTTTTT
CDR3: CASRQDYTGELFF
D: -
size: -
V: TRBV2
J: TRBJ2-2

DNA: TGTGCCAGCAGTACCCGGGACAGGAGCTACGAGCAGTACTTC
CDR3: CASSTRDRSYEQYF
D: TRBD1
size: -
V: TRBV12-3/TRBV12-4
J: TRBJ2-7

DNA: TGTGCCAGCAGTGAGATCAATGCGAACGTCGTCACAGATACGCAGTATTTT
CDR3: CASSEINANVVTDTQYF
D: -
size: -
V: TRBV2
J: TRBJ2-3

DNA: TGTGCCAGCACCTACCCCGGGGATAAGAATGAAGCTTTCTTT
CDR3: CASTYPGDKNEAFF
D: -
size: -
V: TRBV28
J: TRBJ1-1

DNA: TGTGCCAGCAGCTCCCGGGATGGACAGCAGTACTTC
CDR3: CASSSRDGQQYF
D: -
size: few
V: TRBV7-4
J: TRBJ2-7

DNA: TGTGCCAGCACCAGGTGGGGGGGGCCGCGCTACGAGCAGTACTTC
CDR3: CASTRWGGPRYEQYF
D: -
size: -
V: TRBV12-3/TRBV12-4
J: TRBJ2-7

DNA: TGTGCCAGCAGTTACCACGACACCGGGGAGCTGTTTTTT
CDR3: CASSYHDTGELFF
D: -
size: -
V: TRBV6-5
J: TRBJ2-2

DNA: TGCGCCAGCAGCCAAGATTGGGGGGCCTCCTACGAGCAGTACTTC
CDR3: CASSQDWGASYEQYF
D: -
size: few
V: TRBV4-1
J: TRBJ2-7

DNA: TGTGCCAGCAGCTTGTCAGGTGGGGATCAGCCCCAGCATTTT
CDR3: CASSLSGGDQPQHF
D: -
size: few
V: TRBV5-6
J: TRBJ1-5

DNA: TGTGCCAGCAGCTTTCGTACCGCCTACAATGAGCAGTTCTTC
CDR3: CASSFRTAYNEQFF
D: -
size: -
V: TRBV7-9
J: TRBJ2-1

DNA: TGTGCCAGCAGTAAACAGGGGGGGGACACCGGGGAGCTGTTTTTT
CDR3: CASSKQGGDTGELFF
D: -
size: -
V: TRBV7-2
J: TRBJ2-2

DNA: TGCAGTGCTAGAGAAAGGACAGCGCACTACGAGCAGTACTTC
CDR3: CSARERTAHYEQYF
D: -
size: -
V: TRBV20-1
J: TRBJ2-7

DNA: TGTGCCAGCAGCCCACTCTCCCGCGGACTCGCCACAGATACGCAGTATTTT
CDR3: CASSPLSRGLATDTQYF
D: -
size: -
V: TRBV7-6
J: TRBJ2-3

DNA: TGTGCCAGCGAAGTTTGGGGGCAGTACACTGAAGCTTTCTTT
CDR3: CASEVWGQYTEAFF
D: -
size: -
V: TRBV28
J: TRBJ1-1

DNA: TGTGCCAGCAGCCTTCGGGACGCCAATGAGCAGTTCTTC
CDR3: CASSLRDANEQFF
D: -
size: -
V: TRBV7-9
J: TRBJ2-1

DNA: TGTGCCAGCAGCCCGGGACGTAGCTCCTACGAGCAGTACTTC
CDR3: CASSPGRSSYEQYF
D: -
size: -
V: TRBV9
J: TRBJ2-7

DNA: TGTGCCAGCAGCTTTAGTTCCCTAGCGGGGGGCCCCACAGATACGCAGTATTTT
CDR3: CASSFSSLAGGPTDTQYF
D: TRBD2
size: many
V: TRBV7-2
J: TRBJ2-3

DNA: TGTGCCAGTAGTACCGGTGGGGGGACTGAAGCTTTCTTT
CDR3: CASSTGGGTEAFF
D: -
size: -
V: TRBV19
J: TRBJ1-1

DNA: TGTGCCAGTAGTATAGATGGGACAGTTCAAGAGACCCAGTACTTC
CDR3: CASSIDGTVQETQYF
D: TRBD1
size: -
V: TRBV19
J: TRBJ2-5

DNA: TGTGCCAGCAGCCAAAGTACAGATACGCAGTATTTT
CDR3: CASSQSTDTQYF
D: -
size: few
V: TRBV7-2
J: TRBJ2-3